In its sample, the clone carrying this T cell receptor (beta chain) was seen many times. The antigen remains unidentified. V trimming: 6 bases; J trimming: 0 bases; junction bases outside the gene matches: 5. This CDR3 is built from 15 residues. Germline CDR1 SEHNR, CDR2 FQNEAQ (reference sequence). From the reads, TCRdb called clonotypes with MiXCR, one entry per CDR3 protein. Among fewer than 350,000 distinct CDR3 sequences listed, more than 9% were seen once. The data originate from a study of T cell repertoires in cytomegalovirus infection. The study, taken as a whole, reports: Clonotypes of TCR beta that were HLA-C-restricted and CMV-specific dominated the ex vivo response.

This chain links TRBV7-9 with TRBJ2-1; 7 nucleotides agree with TRBD2. The sequenced sample consisted of PBMCs. The receptor was isolated from a human donor in good health (CMV status not recorded). Some clones in this sample may be carry-over from other donors' samples. CDR3 amino acids: CASSERGSSYNEQFF. CDR3 in DNA: TGTGCCAGCAGTGAGCGGGGCAGCTCCTACAATGAGCAGTTCTTC.